This T cell receptor (beta chain) stems from a study of blood T cell repertoires in COVID-19. For the study at large: Acute and convalescent COVID-19 samples came from the United States, Italy and Spain. Sample material is recorded as cDNA or gDNA derived from T cells, B-cell-depleted T cells, or PBMCs.

In the authors' methods: Cell counts per sample came from amplifying reference gene primers. Data came from immunoSEQ multiplex PCR; TCRdb stores just in-frame clones and leaves some out. V and J calls and clone size come straight from that table; D and trimming were deduced from the DNA. The data hold some 50,000 clones, with around 78% observed a single time. Sequencing was performed on peripheral blood. The clonotype comes from a human donor in a cohort sampled during active COVID-19.

DNA of the CDR3: TGTGCCAGCTCACCTAACCTGGCGGCCACTTCCTACGAGCAGTACTTC. Residues: CASSPNLAATSYEQYF. The chain uses TRBV18 and TRBJ2-7; D not resolved. Germline CDR1 reads KGHSH; CDR2 reads LQKENI. Deletions cut 3 bases from V and 1 base from J, with 16 bases between. The CDR3 has 16 amino acids.